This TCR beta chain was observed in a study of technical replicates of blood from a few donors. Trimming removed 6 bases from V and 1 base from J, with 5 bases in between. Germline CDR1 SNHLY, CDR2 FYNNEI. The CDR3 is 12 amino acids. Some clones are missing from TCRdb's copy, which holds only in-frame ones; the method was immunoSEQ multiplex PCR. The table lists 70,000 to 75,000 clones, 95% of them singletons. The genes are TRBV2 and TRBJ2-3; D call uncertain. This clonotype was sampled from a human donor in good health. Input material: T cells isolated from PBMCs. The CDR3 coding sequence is TGTGCCAGCAGCGGTGGCACAGATACGCAGTATTTT. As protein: CASSGGTDTQYF.